This TCR beta chain was recorded in a study of CD8+CD57+ T cells in acquired aplastic anemia. Across the whole study: As sequenced from healthy donors, CD4+ cells averaged approximately 11 million reads.

CDR3 and TCR beta VDJ profiling relied on a genomic DNA template. TCRdb ran MiXCR on the reads and lists one entry per CDR3 protein. The profile covers under 200,000 distinct CDR3 sequences, with roughly 40% appearing a single time and approximately 1% taken by the ten largest. The clonotype originates from a human donor in good health. Input material: sorted CD4+, CD8+, or CD8+CD57+ T cells (not recorded which) from PBMCs.

The CDR3 nucleotides read TGCAGCGTTGCGGGTCCCTACGAGCAGTACTTC. Protein: CSVAGPYEQYF. This chain joins TRBV29-1 and TRBJ2-7; D gene ambiguous. V was shortened by 4 bases and J by 2 bases, with 6 bases between the two germline ends. In germline, CDR1 is SQVTM, CDR2 ANQGSEA. CDR3 length equals 11 residues.